This T cell receptor beta chain is drawn from a study of blood T cell repertoires in COVID-19. Study background: The samples span acute and convalescent COVID-19 from the United States, Italy and Spain. The cDNA or gDNA used as material had been derived from T cells, B-cell-depleted T cells, or PBMCs.

The CDR3 loop spans 15 amino acids. CDR1 and CDR2 (germline): ENHRY, SYGVKD. Germline trimming cut 4 bases from V and 3 bases from J; bases unmatched to any gene: 7. This clone has only a few counts. Cohort allocation depended upon clinical history that participants reported. Profiling relied on immunoSEQ multiplex PCR, and the TCRdb table lists in-frame clones only, not all of them. The table includes under 300,000 clones, approximately 83% detected once. Sequenced material: PBMCs or T cells enriched from blood (not recorded which). The V and J genes are TRBV10-3 and TRBJ1-1; 8 bases match TRBD1. This sequence originates from a woman between 50 and 59 years old who had recovered from COVID-19. As DNA, the CDR3 is TGTGCCATCAGTGCCCAGGGGGCCCCGGACACTGAAGCTTTCTTT. Amino acid sequence: CAISAQGAPDTEAFF.